The 5 T cell receptor beta chains given below trace back to one sample, sequenced in a study of T cell repertoires in cytomegalovirus infection. Their antigens remain unidentified. TCRdb reanalysed the reads using MiXCR and keeps one entry per CDR3 protein. This sample carries approximately 910,000 distinct CDR3 sequences, approximately 31% of them seen once, and the ten largest clones take roughly 13%. The starting material was cultured CD8+ T cells from PBMCs, obtained from culture after CMV antigen stimulation. All receptors derive from a human donor in good health (CMV status not recorded). Some clones in this sample may be carry-over from other donors' samples.

V and J are TRBV27 and TRBJ2-7; perhaps TRBD1 as D (6 bases). This CDR3 is 16 amino acids long. Germline assignment: CDR1 MNHEY and CDR2 SMNVEV (reference sequence). V gave up 0 bases and J gave up 2 bases, with 14 bases separating them. CDR3: CASSLSGQGIPYEQYF. For the CDR3, the DNA is TGTGCCAGCAGTTTATCCGGCCAGGGGATTCCCTACGAGCAGTACTTC.

CDR3: CASSPYWTSNTEAFF. The CDR3 DNA sequence: TGTGCCAGCAGCCCCTATTGGACATCGAACACTGAAGCTTTCTTT. V is TRBV6-2 or TRBV6-3 and J is TRBJ1-1; D possibly corresponds to TRBD1 (5 bases). Per the germline V gene, CDR1 is MNHEY and CDR2 is SVGEGT. This CDR3 comprises 15 residues. The V and J ends lost 6 bases and 1 base respectively, with 15 bases between them.

The chain carries TRBV11-2 and TRBJ1-1; 7 bases are shared with TRBD1. The CDR3 loop spans 17 amino acids. Germline CDR1 is SGHAT and CDR2 is FQNNGV. Trimming at V came to 4 bases and at J to 5 bases, leaving 16 bases not matched to a gene. The chain's CDR3 is CASSSWSGQRVGTEAFF. In DNA form, the CDR3 reads TGTGCCAGCAGCTCATGGTCGGGACAGAGAGTGGGGACTGAAGCTTTCTTT. The variable domain in full, completed from reference TRBV11-2 and TRBJ1-1, reads EAGVAQSPRYKIIEKRQSVAFWCNPISGHATLYWYQQILGQGPKLLIQFQNNGVVDDSQLPKDRFSAERLKGVDSTLKIQPAKLEDSAVYLCASSSWSGQRVGTEAFFGQGTRLTVV.

This clonotype appeared a few times. This chain connects TRBV5-4 to TRBJ2-7; D ambiguous. The CDR3 length is 13 residues. Germline V CDR1 and CDR2: SGHNT, YYREEE (reference sequence). The ends were cut back, 3 bases at V and 5 bases at J, with 12 bases in the middle. The CDR3 bases are TGTGCCAGCAGCTGGTTGGGTTCTGACGAGCAGTACGTC. This codes for CASSWLGSDEQYV.

The chain uses TRBV6-1 and TRBJ2-7; possibly TRBD1 for D (5 bases). CDR1 is MNHNS, CDR2 SASEGT, per germline. The CDR3 runs to 16 residues. V lost 2 bases to trimming and J lost 3 bases, with 17 bases between them. Written as DNA, the CDR3 is TGTGCCAGCAGTGAAATCTTTGGTCAGGGATACTACGAGCAGTACTTC. As protein: CASSEIFGQGYYEQYF.